A selection of T cell receptor beta chains follows, all from one sample in a study of blood T cell repertoires in COVID-19. The assay was immunoSEQ multiplex PCR, and TCRdb's table has in-frame clones only and misses some. This sample has fewer than 400,000 clones; roughly 90% occur once, and the top ten carry about 4%. The sequenced sample was PBMCs or T cells enriched from blood (not recorded which). The receptors stem from a woman aged 30 to 39 who had been exposed to COVID-19. Each CDR3 is given with its conserved first and last residue. D genes are given only for firm matches. Some rows mark clone size as missing; the rest say once, few, many or name a class of expanded clone.

size	V	J	D	DNA	CDR3
-	TRBV7-9	TRBJ1-1	-	TGTGCCAGCAGCCCAGGACAGCCCGGGAACACTGAAGCTTTCTTT	CASSPGQPGNTEAFF
-	TRBV5-8	TRBJ1-5	-	TGTGCCAGCAGCTTGGCCCCACATAGCCATCAGCCCCAGCATTTT	CASSLAPHSHQPQHF
-	TRBV30	TRBJ2-7	-	TGTGCCTGGAGTGTGACAGACGAGCAGTACTTC	CAWSVTDEQYF
-	TRBV4-1	TRBJ2-7	TRBD1	TGCGCCAGCAGCCAAACCGGGACAGGGGCCTACGAGCAGTACTTC	CASSQTGTGAYEQYF
-	TRBV5-5	TRBJ2-1	TRBD1	TGTGCCAGCATACCCACAGGGGACACCTACAATGAGCAGTTCTTC	CASIPTGDTYNEQFF
-	TRBV5-8	TRBJ1-5	-	TGTGCCAGCAGTCATTCAAGGGGCGGCAATCAGCCCCAGCATTTT	CASSHSRGGNQPQHF
-	TRBV19	TRBJ2-6	TRBD1	TGTGCCAGTAGGGACAGGGGGTTTGGGGCCAACGTCCTGACTTTC	CASRDRGFGANVLTF
-	TRBV4-2	TRBJ2-1	-	TGTGCCAGCAGCCAAGATGACAGAAGCTCCTACAATGAGCAGTTCTTC	CASSQDDRSSYNEQFF
-	TRBV4-1	TRBJ2-2	TRBD1	TGCGCCAGTAAAACAGGGGATGTGCGGACCGGGGAGCTGTTTTTT	CASKTGDVRTGELFF
-	TRBV27	TRBJ1-2	-	TGTGCCAGCAGGACACACGAAACCGCTAACTATGGCTACACCTTC	CASRTHETANYGYTF
once	TRBV6-1	TRBJ2-1	TRBD2	TGTGCCAGCAGTGTCTCGAGACTAGCGGCTATCAATGAGCAGTTCTTC	CASSVSRLAAINEQFF
-	TRBV5-1	TRBJ2-3	TRBD2	TGCGCCAGCAGTACTAGCGGGGGGCCTGGTCCAGATACGCAGTATTTT	CASSTSGGPGPDTQYF
-	TRBV18	TRBJ2-1	TRBD2	TGTGCCAGCTCCCCCGGACTAGCGGGGGGGCCAGTTTTAAGCGAGCAGTTCTTC	CASSPGLAGGPVLSEQFF
-	TRBV4-3	TRBJ2-5	-	TGCGCCAGCAGCCAAGCTCTTACAGGGATGGAGACCCAGTACTTC	CASSQALTGMETQYF
-	TRBV6-4	TRBJ1-2	-	TGTGCCAGCAGTGTCCAAGGGGGTCGGGGCTATGGCTACACCTTC	CASSVQGGRGYGYTF
-	TRBV10-3	TRBJ2-5	-	TGTGCCATCAGATCTAGCGACCAAGAGACCCAGTACTTC	CAIRSSDQETQYF
-	TRBV27	TRBJ2-1	-	TGTGCCAGCAGTTTACTCCCTAGCGATTACTCCTACAATGAGCAGTTCTTC	CASSLLPSDYSYNEQFF
-	TRBV7-6	TRBJ1-4	TRBD1	TGTGCCAGCAGCTTAGGGACAGGGTTTAATGAAAAACTGTTTTTT	CASSLGTGFNEKLFF
-	TRBV18	TRBJ2-7	TRBD1	TGTGCCAGCTCACCAGACAGGGTATCCTCCTACGAGCAGTACTTC	CASSPDRVSSYEQYF
-	TRBV7-9	TRBJ2-1	TRBD2	TGTGCCAGCAGCCCTGAAACCAGCGGGGTCTACAATGAGCAGTTCTTC	CASSPETSGVYNEQFF
-	TRBV5-4	TRBJ2-2	TRBD2	TGTGCCAGCAGCCGGACTAGCGGGAACACCGGGGAGCTGTTTTTT	CASSRTSGNTGELFF
-	TRBV3-1/TRBV3-2	TRBJ2-2	-	TGTGCCAGCAGCCAAGGGGCCTACACCGGGGAGCTGTTTTTT	CASSQGAYTGELFF